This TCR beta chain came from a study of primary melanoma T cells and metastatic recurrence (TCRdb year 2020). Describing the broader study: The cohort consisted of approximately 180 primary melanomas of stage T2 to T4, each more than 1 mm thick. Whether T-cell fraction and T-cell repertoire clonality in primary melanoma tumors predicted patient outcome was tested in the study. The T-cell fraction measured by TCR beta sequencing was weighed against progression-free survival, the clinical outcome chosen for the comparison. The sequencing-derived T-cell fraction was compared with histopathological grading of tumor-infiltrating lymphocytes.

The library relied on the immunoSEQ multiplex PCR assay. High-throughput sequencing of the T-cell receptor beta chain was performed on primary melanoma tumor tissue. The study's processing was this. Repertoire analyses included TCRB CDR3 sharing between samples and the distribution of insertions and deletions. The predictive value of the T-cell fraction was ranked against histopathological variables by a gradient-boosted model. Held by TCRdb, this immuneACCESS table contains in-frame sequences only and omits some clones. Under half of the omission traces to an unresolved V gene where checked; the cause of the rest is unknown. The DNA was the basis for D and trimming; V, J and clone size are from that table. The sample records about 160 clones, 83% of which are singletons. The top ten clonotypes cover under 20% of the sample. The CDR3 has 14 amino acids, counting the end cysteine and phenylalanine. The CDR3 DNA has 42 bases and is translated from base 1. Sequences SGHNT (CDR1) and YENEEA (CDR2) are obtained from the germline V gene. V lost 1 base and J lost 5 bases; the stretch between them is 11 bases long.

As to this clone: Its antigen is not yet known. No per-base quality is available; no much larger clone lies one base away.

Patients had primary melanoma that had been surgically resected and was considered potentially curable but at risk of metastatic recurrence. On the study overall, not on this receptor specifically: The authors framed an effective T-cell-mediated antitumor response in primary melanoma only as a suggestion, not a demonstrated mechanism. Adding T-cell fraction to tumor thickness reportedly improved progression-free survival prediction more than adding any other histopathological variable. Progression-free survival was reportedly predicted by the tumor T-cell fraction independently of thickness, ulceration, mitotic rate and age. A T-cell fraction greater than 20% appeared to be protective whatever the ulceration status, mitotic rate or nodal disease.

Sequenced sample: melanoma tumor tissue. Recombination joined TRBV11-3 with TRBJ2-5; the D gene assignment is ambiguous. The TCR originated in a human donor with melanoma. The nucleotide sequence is TGTGCCAGCAGCTTAGGCCCCTCTGCGGAGACCCAGTACTTC. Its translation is CASSLGPSAETQYF.